These 19 T cell receptor beta chains were all obtained from the same sample, sequenced in a study of blood T cell repertoires in COVID-19. Profiled with immunoSEQ multiplex PCR; TCRdb holds only in-frame clones, not every one. The table includes approximately 300,000 clones, approximately 92% detected once. Source material: peripheral blood. Receptors originate from a woman aged 25 to 45 with COVID-19, enrolled during active disease.

The chain is built from TRBV6-4 and TRBJ2-1; the match to TRBD2 covers 10 bases. The CDR3 runs 16 residues. Germline V lookup: CDR1 MRHNA, CDR2 SNTAGT. The V gene end was trimmed by 0 bases and the J gene end by 3 bases; junction bases not matched to a gene: 2. As DNA, the CDR3 is TGTGCCAGCAGTGACTCCCCTAGCGGGAGCTACAATGAGCAGTTCTTC. It specifies CASSDSPSGSYNEQFF.

The V call is TRBV6-5, the J call TRBJ1-1; weak D call: TRBD1 (5 bases). Trimming shortened V by 3 bases and J by 1 base, and 6 bases separated the two germline ends. The germline CDR1 and CDR2 sequences are MNHEY and SVGAGI. This CDR3 is 13 amino acids long. CDR3 loop: CASSYGQNTEAFF. As DNA, the CDR3 is TGTGCCAGCAGTTATGGACAGAACACTGAAGCTTTCTTT.

The gene calls are TRBV19 and TRBJ2-2; 9 nucleotides match TRBD1. With 4 bases clipped from V and 7 bases from J, the junction kept 10 bases outside the gene matches. Germline V gives CDR1 LNHDA, CDR2 SQIVND (reference sequence). The CDR3 consists of 16 residues. The CDR3 here is CASSTRTGASVGELFF. In DNA form, the CDR3 reads TGTGCCAGTAGTACCAGGACAGGGGCCAGCGTCGGGGAGCTGTTTTTT.

The V and J genes are TRBV7-2 and TRBJ1-4; 7 bases are a match to TRBD1. V lost 5 bases to trimming and J lost 3 bases; unmatched junction nucleotides: 6. This CDR3 spans 15 amino acids. Germline CDR1 reads SGHTA; CDR2 reads FQGNSA. CDR3 in DNA: TGTGCCAGCAGCGGGGCGGGACAGCCTAATGAAAAACTGTTTTTT. Residues: CASSGAGQPNEKLFF.

The V gene is TRBV12-5, the J gene TRBJ1-1; the D gene is possibly TRBD1 (5 bases). The V gene's germline CDR1 is LGHNT and CDR2 FRNRAP. The CDR3 totals 14 residues. V lost 9 bases, J lost 3 bases, and 17 bases lay in between. The CDR3 region has the DNA TGTGCTAGCAGAAGGGGAGGGTTGGACACTGAAGCTTTCTTT. Its protein product is CASRRGGLDTEAFF.

This clone was seen a single time. The V call is TRBV5-1, the J call TRBJ2-1, with 9 positions matching TRBD2. The trim removed 1 base at V and 5 bases at J, leaving 1 base unmatched. Germline V lookup: CDR1 SGHRS, CDR2 YFSETQ. The CDR3 is 14 amino acids. CDR3 nucleotides: TGCGCCAGCAGCTTGAGCGGGAGGCACAATGAGCAGTTCTTC. Protein sequence: CASSLSGRHNEQFF.

The V call is TRBV5-1, the J call TRBJ1-2; D is ambiguous. Germline V CDR1 and CDR2: SGHRS, YFSETQ. Trimming took 3 bases from V and 4 from J, leaving 10 bases between them. CDR3 length: 13 amino acids. The CDR3 coding sequence is TGCGCCAGCAGCTCCTCAGATGGCTATGGCTACACCTTC. Protein sequence: CASSSSDGYGYTF.

This chain connects TRBV29-1 to TRBJ1-1; 9 bases are shared with TRBD1. Per the germline V gene, CDR1 is SQVTM and CDR2 is ANQGSEA. V was pared by 7 bases and J by 7 bases, with 7 bases of the junction left unmatched. This CDR3 region has 12 residues. The CDR3: CSAGTGLVEAFF. The DNA of the CDR3 is TGCAGCGCCGGGACAGGGTTAGTTGAAGCTTTCTTT. Combining the CDR3 with reference TRBV29-1 and TRBJ1-1 gives the whole variable domain SAVISQKPSRDICQRGTSLTIQCQVDSQVTMMFWYRQQPGQSLTLIATANQGSEATYESGFVIDKFPISRPNLTFSTLTVSNMSPEDSSIYLCSAGTGLVEAFFGQGTRLTVV.

The chain is built from TRBV6-2 or TRBV6-3 and TRBJ2-1, with D maybe TRBD2 (6 bases). The V gene's germline CDR1 is MNHEY and CDR2 SVGEGT. The germline V and J ends were trimmed by 2 bases and 1 base, with 18 bases remaining between them. The CDR3 length is 18 residues. This CDR3 reads CASSYDRKLALSYNEQFF. The CDR3 nucleotides read TGTGCCAGCAGTTACGATAGAAAGCTAGCGCTATCCTACAATGAGCAGTTCTTC.

The rearrangement joins TRBV9 to TRBJ2-1; the D gene is possibly TRBD1 (6 bases). Germline-derived CDR1 and CDR2 are SGDLS and YYNGEE. Trimming pared 7 bases from V and 6 bases from J, leaving 17 bases between. The CDR3 spans 14 residues. Here the CDR3 reads CASGSDSDGNEQFF. CDR3 sequence (DNA): TGTGCCAGCGGCTCGGACAGCGATGGCAATGAGCAGTTCTTC.

This chain uses TRBV7-9 with TRBJ2-7; 9 nucleotides match TRBD2. CDR3 length equals 17 residues. The junction had 10 bases not matched to a gene; V was cut back by 1 base and J by 3 bases. Germline V gene sequence: CDR1 SEHNR, CDR2 FQNEAQ (reference sequence). The CDR3 DNA follows: TGTGCCAGCAGCTTAGGGGCGGTTAGCGGGAGCTTCTACGAGCAGTACTTC. Protein sequence: CASSLGAVSGSFYEQYF.

The chain couples TRBV4-1 to TRBJ1-1, with 10 positions matching TRBD1. V dropped 2 bases and J dropped 4; count of bases not matched to a gene: 4. This CDR3 comprises 15 residues. Germline V gene data show CDR1 as MGHRA and CDR2 as YSYEKL. DNA for the CDR3: TGCGCCAGCAGCCAACAATGGGACAGGGGCACTGAAGCTTTCTTT. Encoded protein: CASSQQWDRGTEAFF.

The chain employs TRBV6-6 and TRBJ2-7, with a tentative D call TRBD2 (5 bases). CDR3 length: 14 residues. Trimming left V 3 bases short and J 5 bases short, with 14 bases between. Germline V lookup: CDR1 MNHNY, CDR2 SVGAGI (reference sequence). This CDR3 reads CASSYQLRRNEQYF. The CDR3 region has the DNA TGTGCCAGCAGTTATCAGCTCCGGAGGAACGAGCAGTACTTC.

V and J are TRBV5-1 and TRBJ2-7; D not certain. The CDR3 has 13 residues. The germline CDR1 and CDR2 sequences are SGHRS and YFSETQ. The V and J ends lost 3 bases and 3 bases respectively, with 10 bases between them. Here the CDR3 DNA reads TGCGCCAGCAGCTCCGGAGAGAACTACGAGCAGTACTTC. Amino acid sequence: CASSSGENYEQYF.

This rearrangement joins TRBV4-1 to TRBJ1-3, with 8 positions matching TRBD1. There are 15 residues in the CDR3. The V segment lost 5 bases and the J segment 0 bases; nucleotides outside the gene matches: 3. Germline V lookup: CDR1 MGHRA, CDR2 YSYEKL. CDR3 coding DNA: TGCGCCAGCAGCATCGGACAGGGCTCTGGAAACACCATATATTTT. It specifies CASSIGQGSGNTIYF.

This clone occurred once. The CDR3 sequence: CASSDESYYNEQFF. The CDR3, as DNA: TGTGCCAGCAGTGATGAAAGCTACTACAATGAGCAGTTCTTC. The chain links TRBV2 to TRBJ2-1; no firm D call. Germline V gene data show CDR1 as SNHLY and CDR2 as FYNNEI. The V gene lost 3 bases and the J gene lost 3 bases, with 9 bases spanning the gap. The CDR3 runs 14 residues.

The rearrangement joins TRBV24-1 to TRBJ2-5, with 10 positions matching TRBD1. With 3 bases clipped from V and 2 bases from J, the junction kept 5 bases outside the gene matches. CDR1 KGHDR and CDR2 SFDVKD come from the germline V gene. This CDR3 comprises 16 residues. The CDR3 region is CATSDGWTGGQETQYF. The CDR3 region has the DNA TGTGCCACCAGTGATGGGTGGACAGGGGGGCAAGAGACCCAGTACTTC.

The chain couples TRBV11-2 to TRBJ1-2; 7 bases are a match to TRBD1. Trimming cost V 10 bases and J 9 bases; bases outside gene matches: 20. The CDR3 consists of 15 residues. Germline V gene data show CDR1 as SGHAT and CDR2 as FQNNGV. CDR3 DNA: TGTGCCATACTACGAGTCGACCGGGACAGCCGAAGCTACACCTTC. It is translated as CAILRVDRDSRSYTF.

V usage is TRBV6-5 and J usage is TRBJ2-7; 7 positions agree with TRBD1. J gave up 2 bases and V 5 bases, and 6 bases lay outside the gene matches. The CDR3 sequence is 14 residues long. Germline CDR1 reads MNHEY; CDR2 reads SVGAGI. The CDR3 here is CASSTRDSTYEQYF. The CDR3 nucleotides are TGTGCCAGCAGTACAAGGGACAGTACCTACGAGCAGTACTTC.